These 20 T cell receptor beta chains were sequenced from one sample in a study of regulatory T cells in long-lasting Graves disease. For TCR beta, libraries came from iRepertoire HTBI primers and Arm-PCR of CDR3 regions. TCRdb passed the multiplex PCR reads through MiXCR, listing each CDR3 protein once. The sample carries fewer than 550,000 distinct CDR3 sequences, 20% to 25% recorded once. Time point: persistent/refractory GD, antithyroid drugs over 5 years with positive TRAb. Making the TCR library involved RNA that had been extracted from PBMCs. The input for sequencing was peripheral blood mononuclear cells (PBMCs), taken when the disease was refractory, from a patient treated with antithyroid drugs. These receptors were taken from a female donor with Graves disease.

This clonotype has just a few counts. V is TRBV4-1 and J is TRBJ2-7; possible D gene TRBD2, 6 bases. The CDR3 is 15 residues long. Trimming cost V 6 bases and J 0 bases, with 15 bases left between them. In germline, CDR1 is MGHRA, CDR2 YSYEKL. The CDR3 sequence is CASSPFGGSSYEQYF. CDR3 coding DNA: TGCGCCAGCAGTCCTTTTGGGGGGAGCTCCTACGAGCAGTACTTC.

This clonotype was recorded at least ten times. CDR3 residues: CASSRDGYGYTF. CDR3 nucleotide sequence: TGTGCCAGCAGCAGGGACGGATATGGCTACACCTTC. V usage is TRBV27 and J usage is TRBJ1-2; maybe TRBD1 (5 bases). Trimming removed 6 bases from V and 5 bases from J, with 10 bases in between. Germline CDR1 and CDR2: MNHEY and SMNVEV (reference sequence). The CDR3 is 12 amino acids.

The chain carries TRBV11-2 and TRBJ2-5; TRBD1 matches 7 bases. Germline lookup yields CDR1 SGHAT and CDR2 FQNNGV. With 6 bases clipped from V and 3 bases from J, the junction kept 7 bases outside the gene matches. The CDR3 extends over 14 amino acids. The CDR3 loop is CASSFTGVEETQYF. CDR3 sequence (DNA): TGTGCCAGCAGTTTTACAGGGGTAGAAGAGACCCAGTACTTC.

This clonotype was seen at least ten times. The V call is TRBV6-5, the J call TRBJ2-7; the match to TRBD1 covers 8 bases. This CDR3 has 15 residues. The germline V gene encodes CDR1 MNHEY and CDR2 SVGAGI. V trimming: 0 bases; J trimming: 2 bases; junction bases outside the gene matches: 3. The CDR3 nucleotides read TGTGCCAGCAGTTACTCCTCGACAGGGGCCTACGAGCAGTACTTC. This translates into CASSYSSTGAYEQYF.

The CDR3 DNA reads as TGTGCCAGCAGTCTCGGGCGGGATACGCAGTATTTT. It yields the protein CASSLGRDTQYF. The rearrangement links TRBV28 to TRBJ2-3; no firm D call. Germline values: CDR1 MDHEN, CDR2 SYDVKM. V was shortened by 5 bases and J by 6 bases, with 9 bases between the two germline ends. This CDR3 spans 12 amino acids.

This clonotype showed up many times. The V and J genes are TRBV24-1 and TRBJ1-5; D is unresolved. CDR3 length: 14 residues. The germline V and J ends were trimmed by 6 bases and 6 bases, with 14 bases remaining between them. Germline V lookup: CDR1 KGHDR, CDR2 SFDVKD. The CDR3 is CATSSGSGLQPQHF. CDR3 nucleotide sequence: TGTGCCACCAGTAGCGGGTCGGGTCTTCAGCCCCAGCATTTT.

This clonotype appeared a few times. The V call is TRBV10-3, the J call TRBJ1-1, with D uncertain. The germline gives CDR1 ENHRY, CDR2 SYGVKD. This CDR3 has 13 amino acids. The V end lost 7 bases, the J end lost 1 base, and 10 bases lay between the germline ends. The CDR3 sequence: CAITDQENTEAFF. For the CDR3, the DNA is TGTGCCATCACAGACCAAGAGAACACTGAAGCTTTCTTT.

This chain connects TRBV5-1 to TRBJ2-7; 7 bases fit TRBD1. V trimming: 2 bases; J trimming: 2 bases; junction bases outside the gene matches: 7. The CDR3 covers 15 residues. Germline V gene lookup returns CDR1 SGHRS and CDR2 YFSETQ. CDR3 in amino acids: CASSFYQGQTYEQYF. The CDR3 DNA reads as TGCGCCAGCAGCTTTTACCAGGGACAGACCTACGAGCAGTACTTC. The full variable domain, rest sourced from reference TRBV5-1 and TRBJ2-7, is KAGVTQTPRYLIKTRGQQVTLSCSPISGHRSVSWYQQTPGQGLQFLFEYFSETQRNKGNFPGRFSGRQFSNSRSEMNVSTLELGDSALYLCASSFYQGQTYEQYFGPGTRLTVT.

Many counts were recorded for this clonotype. The gene calls are TRBV11-2 and TRBJ1-2; D might be TRBD1 (6 bases). From germline, CDR1 is SGHAT and CDR2 FQNNGV. V dropped 5 bases and J dropped 2 bases, with 12 bases sitting between them. The CDR3 extends over 14 amino acids. CDR3 nucleotide sequence: TGTGCCAGCAGCCCCTCCACAGGGAACTATGGCTACACCTTC. Its translation is CASSPSTGNYGYTF.

This clonotype was seen a handful of times. This CDR3 is CAWGPSRRLYF. The CDR3 DNA is TGTGCCTGGGGCCCCTCGAGGCGGTTATATTTT. The chain employs TRBV30 and TRBJ1-3; D remains ambiguous. The germline gives CDR1 GTSNPN, CDR2 SVGIG (reference sequence). The CDR3 runs 11 residues. V was clipped by 5 bases and J by 14 bases, with 16 bases between them.

This clonotype was picked up many times. The genes are TRBV20-1 and TRBJ1-4, with 8 bases fitting TRBD1. V lost 5 bases to trimming and J lost 0 bases; unmatched junction nucleotides: 8. The germline V gene has CDR1 DFQATT and CDR2 SNEGSKA (reference sequence). This CDR3 spans 16 amino acids. CDR3 sequence: CSAWGTGEATNEKLFF. The CDR3, as DNA: TGCAGTGCTTGGGGGACAGGAGAGGCAACTAATGAAAAACTGTTTTTT.

There are many counts of this clonotype. V is TRBV7-9 and J is TRBJ2-5; no clear D. The germline V gene has CDR1 SEHNR and CDR2 FQNEAQ (reference sequence). The CDR3 has 15 amino acids. Trimming took 1 base from V and 2 from J, leaving 11 bases between them. The CDR3 reads CASSLGWAIQETQYF. The DNA for the CDR3 is TGTGCCAGCAGCTTAGGCTGGGCGATACAAGAGACCCAGTACTTC.

This clonotype came up many times. The rearrangement links TRBV28 to TRBJ2-7; 7 bases map to TRBD2. The CDR3 totals 15 residues. The V gene's germline CDR1 is MDHEN and CDR2 SYDVKM. Germline trimming cut 4 bases from V and 2 bases from J; bases unmatched to any gene: 8. The CDR3 region has the DNA TGTGCCAGCAGTTCCCCTAGCGGCTATGCCTACGAGCAGTACTTC. It codes for CASSSPSGYAYEQYF.

This clonotype was found many times. The rearrangement links TRBV2 to TRBJ2-7; 7 bases agree with TRBD2. V was pared by 1 base and J by 2 bases, with 5 bases of the junction left unmatched. CDR3 length equals 15 residues. Germline loops: CDR1 SNHLY, CDR2 FYNNEI. The CDR3 here is CASSEGPSGAYEQYF. The CDR3 nucleotides are TGTGCCAGCAGTGAAGGGCCTAGCGGCGCCTACGAGCAGTACTTC. Based on the CDR3 plus reference TRBV2 and TRBJ2-7, the full variable domain is EPEVTQTPSHQVTQMGQEVILRCVPISNHLYFYWYRQILGQKVEFLVSFYNNEISEKSEIFDDQFSVERPDGSNFTLKIRSTKLEDSAMYFCASSEGPSGAYEQYFGPGTRLTVT.

The chain links TRBV5-1 to TRBJ1-4, with D possibly being TRBD1 (6 bases). Germline loops: CDR1 SGHRS, CDR2 YFSETQ. V was clipped by 7 bases and J by 7 bases, with 17 bases between them. CDR3 length equals 14 residues. The CDR3 protein is CASGFGRGGEKLFF. CDR3 nucleotides: TGCGCCAGCGGATTTGGCAGGGGTGGTGAAAAACTGTTTTTT.

This clonotype was counted ten times or more. The chain links TRBV12-3 or TRBV12-4 to TRBJ1-5; D remains ambiguous. V was clipped by 6 bases and J by 6 bases, with 9 bases between them. This CDR3 comprises 12 residues. CDR3 in amino acids: CASSHSGQPQHF. The CDR3 bases are TGTGCCAGCAGCCACAGTGGTCAGCCCCAGCATTTT.

This clonotype was counted between two and nine times. The rearrangement uses TRBV7-2 and TRBJ1-5; the D is unclear. Germline-derived CDR1 and CDR2 are SGHTA and FQGNSA. The CDR3 covers 15 residues. V was trimmed by 1 base and J by 2 bases, leaving 9 bases between them. This chain's CDR3 is CASSLGQEGNQPQHF. CDR3 bases: TGTGCCAGCAGCTTAGGGCAGGAGGGCAATCAGCCCCAGCATTTT.

This clonotype was recorded a few times. This rearrangement joins TRBV11-2 to TRBJ2-1, with a weak D call TRBD2 (6 bases). The CDR3 length is 13 residues. Trimming stripped 5 bases from V and 10 bases from J, with 15 bases between. The V gene's germline CDR1 is SGHAT and CDR2 FQNNGV. For the CDR3, the DNA is TGTGCCAGCAGCGGGGGGTCTGTGTGGGAGCAGTTCTTC. Translation: CASSGGSVWEQFF.

This clonotype has a count of ten or more. V usage is TRBV12-3 or TRBV12-4 and J usage is TRBJ1-4; 7 bases match TRBD1. The junction had 7 bases not matched to a gene; V was cut back by 6 bases and J by 3 bases. The CDR3 length is 15 residues. CDR3 loop: CASSETGVSNEKLFF. CDR3 nucleotides: TGTGCCAGCAGCGAAACAGGGGTCTCTAATGAAAAACTGTTTTTT.

This clonotype was recorded many times. The chain joins TRBV12-3 or TRBV12-4 to TRBJ2-7; 10 bases line up with TRBD2. The CDR3 runs to 14 residues. V shed 6 bases and J 6 bases; nucleotides not matched to a gene: 8. The DNA of the CDR3 is TGTGCCAGCAGGCAAACTAGCGGGAAGGTCGAGCAGTACTTC. It codes for CASRQTSGKVEQYF.